Following are 24 T cell receptor beta chains from one sample sequenced in a study of shared clonotypes between healthy human individuals. Libraries were prepared by immunoSEQ multiplex PCR; TCRdb keeps only in-frame clonotypes and omits some of them. The sample includes about 1 million clones, 65% to 80% of them seen just once. Material for sequencing was memory CD4+ T cells sorted from blood. Subset here: CD45RA-negative fraction. The receptor source for this set is a man in his late teens or twenties in good health.

The J gene is TRBJ2-2, the V gene TRBV12-2; TRBD2, the D gene given by the table, was not confirmed from the DNA. TRBV12-2 is a pseudogene. This CDR3 is 17 amino acids long. For the CDR3, the DNA is TGTGCAAGTCGCTTAAGCTTTCCCCTCTCGAACACCGGGGAGCTGTTTTTT. Its protein product is CASRLSFPLSNTGELFF.

The chain is built from TRBV5-1 and TRBJ1-1, with unresolved D. From germline, CDR1 is SGHRS and CDR2 YFSETQ. V was cut by 4 bases and J by 0 bases, with 13 bases left in between. The CDR3 consists of 15 residues. The CDR3 DNA reads as TGCGCCAGCAGCCCGACGGAGACGGTGAACACTGAAGCTTTCTTT. Protein: CASSPTETVNTEAFF.

CDR3 sequence: CSATRNYEQYF. The CDR3 nucleotides read TGCAGTGCCACAAGAAACTACGAGCAGTACTTC. The gene calls are TRBV20-1 and TRBJ2-7; no clear D gene. Deletions cut 6 bases from V and 3 bases from J, with 9 bases between. Germline CDR1 is DFQATT and CDR2 is SNEGSKA (reference sequence). The CDR3 is 11 residues long.

This clone was found a few times. This may stem from a read error, because a much larger clone lies one nucleotide away. The same CDR3 also results from other DNA sequences found in this sample. The V and J genes are TRBV7-2 and TRBJ2-3; D is undetermined. The CDR3 spans 11 residues. In germline, CDR1 is SGHTA, CDR2 FQGNSA. Deletions cut 3 bases from V and 4 bases from J, with 2 bases between. The CDR3 protein is CASSFADTQYF. The CDR3 DNA is TGTGCCAGCAGCTTCGCAGATACGCAGTATTTT. Full variable domain (missing parts from reference TRBV7-2 and TRBJ2-3): GAGVSQSPSNKVTEKGKDVELRCDPISGHTALYWYRQSLGQGLEFLIYFQGNSAPDKSGLPSDRFSAERTGGSVSTLTIQRTQQEDSAVYLCASSFADTQYFGPGTRLTVL.

The CDR3 nucleotides read TGTGCCAGCAGTTCAGGGGCTACCGGAGCAAAACTGTTTTTT. Protein sequence: CASSSGATGAKLFF. This chain uses TRBV6-6 with TRBJ1-4, with a possible D match to TRBD1 (6 bases). CDR1 is MNHNY and CDR2 is SVGAGI in the germline V gene (reference sequence). V was clipped by 4 bases and J by 10 bases, with 16 bases between them. CDR3 length: 14 residues.

The CDR3: CASSLRQVSSTDTQYF. The CDR3 region has the DNA TGTGCCAGCAGCTTACGACAGGTCTCTAGCACAGATACGCAGTATTTT. The rearrangement links TRBV11-2 to TRBJ2-3, with a possible D match to TRBD1 (6 bases). There are 16 residues in the CDR3. V lost 2 bases, J lost 0 bases, and 12 bases lay in between. Germline CDR1 and CDR2: SGHAT and FQNNGV.

This chain connects TRBV6-1 to TRBJ1-5, with D possibly TRBD1 on 5 matching bases. Looked up from germline, CDR1 is MNHNS and CDR2 is SASEGT. Trimming pared 7 bases from V and 1 base from J, leaving 11 bases between. This CDR3 is 14 amino acids long. Here the CDR3 DNA reads TGTGCCAGCACCGGGGGATACAGCAATCAGCCCCAGCATTTT. Translation: CASTGGYSNQPQHF.

The chain recombines TRBV4-1 with TRBJ1-1; D perhaps matches TRBD1 (5 bases). Deletions cut 1 base from V and 0 bases from J, with 6 bases between. Germline lookup yields CDR1 MGHRA and CDR2 YSYEKL. This CDR3 is built from 14 residues. CDR3 protein: CASSQATVNTEAFF. Written as DNA, the CDR3 is TGCGCCAGCAGCCAAGCGACAGTGAACACTGAAGCTTTCTTT.

A single count supports this clone. The V and J genes are TRBV18 and TRBJ2-7; D not resolved. The CDR3 length is 13 residues. V was pared by 1 base and J by 1 base, with 5 bases between. The germline gives CDR1 KGHSH, CDR2 LQKENI. CDR3 sequence: CASSPQRSYEQYF. The CDR3 bases are TGTGCCAGCTCACCACAAAGGTCCTACGAGCAGTACTTC.

This clone was detected only a few times. The chain is built from TRBV28 and TRBJ1-5, with 11 bases identical to TRBD1. The CDR3 totals 14 residues. After removal of 4 bases from V and 6 bases from J, the junction contained 2 bases not matched to a gene. CDR1 is MDHEN and CDR2 is SYDVKM in the germline V gene. CDR3 protein: CASSSDRGLQPQHF. The CDR3 coding sequence is TGTGCCAGCAGTTCGGACAGGGGGCTTCAGCCCCAGCATTTT.

J is TRBJ1-2 and V is TRBV5-4, with TRBD1 matching 8 bases. Losses at the gene ends were 4 bases for V and 1 base for J; bases not matched to a gene: 9. Germline CDR1 and CDR2: SGHNT and YYREEE (reference sequence). CDR3 size: 16 residues. The CDR3 DNA sequence: TGTGCCAGCAGCCCAGGGGGAACAGGGGGTAACTATGGCTACACCTTC. This sequence encodes CASSPGGTGGNYGYTF.

The rearrangement links TRBV4-1 to TRBJ1-4, with D maybe TRBD1 (6 bases). The germline CDR1 and CDR2 sequences are MGHRA and YSYEKL. This CDR3 comprises 16 residues. With 3 bases removed from V and 7 bases from J, the gap between germline ends came to 18 bases. The CDR3 DNA sequence: TGCGCCAGCAGCCAGGGAACAGGGCCTCCGGGTGAAAAACTGTTTTTT. It codes for CASSQGTGPPGEKLFF.

This clone was detected ten times or more. V is TRBV2 and J is TRBJ2-7; D may correspond to TRBD1 or TRBD2 (6 bases each). V gave up 3 bases and J gave up 7 bases, with 10 bases separating them. This CDR3 has 12 amino acids. Per the germline V gene, CDR1 is SNHLY and CDR2 is FYNNEI. The CDR3 sequence is CASSERGREQYF. The CDR3 region has the DNA TGTGCCAGCAGTGAGAGGGGGAGGGAGCAGTACTTC. Full variable domain (missing parts from reference TRBV2 and TRBJ2-7): EPEVTQTPSHQVTQMGQEVILRCVPISNHLYFYWYRQILGQKVEFLVSFYNNEISEKSEIFDDQFSVERPDGSNFTLKIRSTKLEDSAMYFCASSERGREQYFGPGTRLTVT.

The V and J genes are TRBV5-1 and TRBJ2-1, with D possibly called TRBD1 or TRBD2 (6 bases each). The V gene's germline CDR1 is SGHRS and CDR2 YFSETQ. Trimming removed 0 bases from V and 10 bases from J, with 17 bases in between. This CDR3 contains 15 residues. Here the CDR3 DNA reads TGCGCCAGCAGCTTGGTTCCGGGGGCCATCGAGGAGCAGTTCTTC. Translation gives CASSLVPGAIEEQFF.

This clone has a count of ten or more. V is TRBV2 and J is TRBJ1-5, with D unresolved. CDR3 length: 12 amino acids. In germline, CDR1 is SNHLY, CDR2 FYNNEI. V dropped 0 bases and J dropped 4 bases, with 1 base sitting between them. CDR3 nucleotides: TGTGCCAGCAGTGAAGCTAATCAGCCCCAGCATTTT. Translated: CASSEANQPQHF. The whole variable domain, remainder taken from reference TRBV2 and TRBJ1-5, is EPEVTQTPSHQVTQMGQEVILRCVPISNHLYFYWYRQILGQKVEFLVSFYNNEISEKSEIFDDQFSVERPDGSNFTLKIRSTKLEDSAMYFCASSEANQPQHFGDGTRLSIL.

This clone was counted many times. The chain links TRBV28 to TRBJ1-2, with D perhaps matching TRBD1 (6 bases). The CDR3 has 14 amino acids. Trimming removed 6 bases from V and 6 bases from J, with 17 bases in between. Germline V gene lookup returns CDR1 MDHEN and CDR2 SYDVKM. For the CDR3, the DNA is TGTGCCAGCAGCCGTACCGACAGGATCCATGGCTACACCTTC. Translation: CASSRTDRIHGYTF.

This chain connects TRBV5-1 to TRBJ2-5; D possibly uses TRBD1 or TRBD2 (5 bases each). Trimming shortened V by 4 bases and J by 2 bases, and 12 bases separated the two germline ends. Per germline, CDR1 SGHRS and CDR2 YFSETQ. This CDR3 has 14 amino acids. The chain's CDR3 is CASSPGTKQETQYF. The CDR3 DNA is TGCGCCAGCAGCCCCGGGACGAAGCAAGAGACCCAGTACTTC.

The chain uses TRBV2 and TRBJ1-2, with unresolved D. This CDR3 region has 13 residues. The germline CDR1 and CDR2 sequences are SNHLY and FYNNEI. Deletions cut 2 bases from V and 8 bases from J, with 12 bases between. The CDR3 DNA is TGTGCCAGCAGTGAAATAGGATACGGCGGCTACACCTTC. Protein sequence: CASSEIGYGGYTF.

The chain employs TRBV6-4 and TRBJ2-2; no clear D gene. The CDR3 is 15 amino acids. CDR1 MRHNA and CDR2 SNTAGT come from the germline V gene. V lost 8 bases to trimming and J lost 2 bases, with 15 bases between them. In nucleotides, the CDR3 is TGTGCCAGCGGTCACAGTGGATCAAACACCGGGGAGCTGTTTTTT. Its translation: CASGHSGSNTGELFF.

V gene TRBV2 combines with J gene TRBJ1-1; maybe TRBD1 (6 bases). This CDR3 contains 15 residues. V dropped 7 bases and J dropped 6 bases, with 21 bases sitting between them. CDR1 is SNHLY, CDR2 FYNNEI, per germline. The CDR3 is CASNLDSSLSAEAFF. In nucleotides, the CDR3 is TGTGCCAGCAATCTGGACAGCTCCCTCTCAGCTGAAGCTTTCTTT.

This chain links TRBV2 with TRBJ1-6, with D possibly being TRBD1 (5 bases). The CDR3 runs 14 residues. Germline values: CDR1 SNHLY, CDR2 FYNNEI. With 5 bases removed from V and 5 bases from J, the gap between germline ends came to 10 bases. The CDR3 DNA follows: TGTGCCAGCAGTAGTAGGGGTAATAATTCACCCCTCCACTTT. This translates into CASSSRGNNSPLHF. The full variable domain, its missing parts supplied by reference TRBV2 and TRBJ1-6, is EPEVTQTPSHQVTQMGQEVILRCVPISNHLYFYWYRQILGQKVEFLVSFYNNEISEKSEIFDDQFSVERPDGSNFTLKIRSTKLEDSAMYFCASSSRGNNSPLHFGNGTRLTVT.

Ten or more counts support this clone. V is TRBV4-1 and J is TRBJ2-5; D may be TRBD1 (6 bases). The CDR3 runs to 15 residues. CDR1 MGHRA and CDR2 YSYEKL come from the germline V gene. Trimming removed 4 bases from V and 2 bases from J, with 14 bases in between. The CDR3 here is CASSPHTRGQETQYF. DNA for the CDR3: TGCGCCAGCAGCCCTCACACTAGGGGGCAAGAGACCCAGTACTTC.

This clone was found once. The chain joins TRBV10-3 to TRBJ1-5; 10 nucleotides align to TRBD1. The CDR3 loop spans 15 amino acids. After removal of 1 base from V and 9 bases from J, the junction contained 6 bases not matched to a gene. Germline CDR1 is ENHRY and CDR2 is SYGVKD. CDR3 DNA: TGTGCCATCAGTGAGTGGACAGGGGGAATGGGGCCCCAGCATTTT. This gives the protein CAISEWTGGMGPQHF.

This clone was seen a handful of times. This chain links TRBV6-6 with TRBJ1-1; D unclear. Trimming took 0 bases from V and 3 from J, leaving 5 bases between them. The CDR3 is made up of 13 amino acids. CDR1 and CDR2 from the germline V gene are MNHNY and SVGAGI (reference sequence). The CDR3 nucleotides read TGTGCCAGCAGTTACTCGCACGACACTGAAGCTTTCTTT. This sequence encodes CASSYSHDTEAFF.